This is a list of T cell receptor beta chains from one sample in a study of cytomegalovirus exposure and HLA in healthy donors. Profiled with immunoSEQ multiplex PCR; TCRdb holds only in-frame clones, not every one. The data show 100,000 or so clones, roughly three quarters seen once. The specimen sequenced was PBMCs. These receptors were taken from a man aged 35 to 55 in good health and CMV-seronegative. The CDR3 runs from the conserved cysteine through the conserved F or W. The order of the fields is J gene, D gene, V gene, clone size, CDR3 DNA, CDR3 protein. The D gene is left open where the match is weak. The listing skips clone size in some rows; elsewhere it reads once, few, many or a size class.

J gene: TRBJ2-3
D gene: -
V gene: TRBV19
clone size: few
CDR3 DNA: TGTGCCAGTAGGGTGGGAGGCACAGATACGCAGTATTTT
CDR3 protein: CASRVGGTDTQYF

J gene: TRBJ1-1
D gene: -
V gene: TRBV2
clone size: -
CDR3 DNA: TGTGCCAGCAGTGAAGCGGGTCGGGTAGCTTTCTTT
CDR3 protein: CASSEAGRVAFF

J gene: TRBJ2-1
D gene: TRBD1
V gene: TRBV11-2
clone size: -
CDR3 DNA: TGTGCCAGCAGCTTAATGGGACAGAACAATGAGCAGTTCTTC
CDR3 protein: CASSLMGQNNEQFF

J gene: TRBJ1-1
D gene: -
V gene: TRBV6-5
clone size: -
CDR3 DNA: TGTGCCAGCAGGCCACGAGAATCTAACACTGAAGCTTTCTTT
CDR3 protein: CASRPRESNTEAFF

J gene: TRBJ2-3
D gene: -
V gene: TRBV7-6
clone size: few
CDR3 DNA: TGTGCCAGCAGCTTATTCCTGACAGCCACAGATACGCAGTATTTT
CDR3 protein: CASSLFLTATDTQYF

J gene: TRBJ2-5
D gene: TRBD2
V gene: TRBV9
clone size: -
CDR3 DNA: TGTGCCAGCAGCGTAGTGTTCGGGGGGCAAGAGACCCAGTACTTC
CDR3 protein: CASSVVFGGQETQYF

J gene: TRBJ1-5
D gene: -
V gene: TRBV18
clone size: -
CDR3 DNA: TGTGCCAGCTCACCGGGGGACAACAATCAGCCCCAGCATTTT
CDR3 protein: CASSPGDNNQPQHF

J gene: TRBJ1-5
D gene: -
V gene: TRBV6-1
clone size: -
CDR3 DNA: TGTGCCAGCTTCAGGGTTCAGCCCCAGCATTTT
CDR3 protein: CASFRVQPQHF

J gene: TRBJ2-5
D gene: -
V gene: TRBV4-3
clone size: -
CDR3 DNA: TGCGCCAGCAGCCAACGCCAGAACCAAGAGACCCAGTACTTC
CDR3 protein: CASSQRQNQETQYF

J gene: TRBJ1-3
D gene: -
V gene: TRBV6-4
clone size: -
CDR3 DNA: TGTGCCAGCAGTGCTCTTCTACCAGGGAAATCTGGAAACACCATATATTTT
CDR3 protein: CASSALLPGKSGNTIYF

J gene: TRBJ1-4
D gene: -
V gene: TRBV6-6
clone size: -
CDR3 DNA: TGTGCCAGCACCAAGGAGGGGACTAATGAAAAACTGTTTTTT
CDR3 protein: CASTKEGTNEKLFF

J gene: TRBJ2-5
D gene: TRBD2
V gene: TRBV5-1
clone size: -
CDR3 DNA: TGCGCCAGCAGCTTGGTTCCTAGCGGGGGCCTGGACTTC
CDR3 protein: CASSLVPSGGLDF

J gene: TRBJ2-1
D gene: TRBD2
V gene: TRBV7-3
clone size: -
CDR3 DNA: TGTGCCAGCAGCCCTCTTAGCGGGGGGCCAGGGGAGCAGTTCTTC
CDR3 protein: CASSPLSGGPGEQFF

J gene: TRBJ1-5
D gene: -
V gene: TRBV2
clone size: once
CDR3 DNA: TGTGCCAGCAGTGGGGACACCGTCAATCAGCCCCAGCATTTT
CDR3 protein: CASSGDTVNQPQHF

J gene: TRBJ2-1
D gene: TRBD1
V gene: TRBV7-2
clone size: -
CDR3 DNA: TGTGCCAGCAGCTCCGGGACAGGGAGGCTCAATGAGCAGTTCTTC
CDR3 protein: CASSSGTGRLNEQFF

J gene: TRBJ1-3
D gene: TRBD1
V gene: TRBV5-4
clone size: -
CDR3 DNA: TGTGCCAGCAGCCGACAGGGCGATCCTGGAAACACCATATATTTT
CDR3 protein: CASSRQGDPGNTIYF

J gene: TRBJ1-1
D gene: TRBD1
V gene: TRBV9
clone size: -
CDR3 DNA: TGTGCCAGCAGCCCCCCAGGGGGTAGAACTGAAGCTTTCTTT
CDR3 protein: CASSPPGGRTEAFF

J gene: TRBJ2-7
D gene: -
V gene: TRBV6-1
clone size: -
CDR3 DNA: TGTGCCAGCAGCTCAGTAAGCAGGGCCTCCTACGAGCAGTACTTC
CDR3 protein: CASSSVSRASYEQYF

J gene: TRBJ2-2
D gene: TRBD1
V gene: TRBV19
clone size: -
CDR3 DNA: TGTGCCAGTAGTACCTTGTTGGGGCAGGGGGACGGGGAGCTGTTTTTT
CDR3 protein: CASSTLLGQGDGELFF

J gene: TRBJ1-6
D gene: -
V gene: TRBV6-1
clone size: once
CDR3 DNA: TGTGCCAGCCTTACAGGGTATTGGGGTCGAAGGCACTTT
CDR3 protein: CASLTGYWGRRHF

J gene: TRBJ2-3
D gene: -
V gene: TRBV15
clone size: -
CDR3 DNA: TGTGCCACCAGCAGAGAACCCAGGCGGAGGGCGCGTAGCACAGATACGCAGTATTTT
CDR3 protein: CATSREPRRRARSTDTQYF

J gene: TRBJ2-5
D gene: TRBD2
V gene: TRBV5-4
clone size: few
CDR3 DNA: TGTGCCAGCAGCTCTTTAGCGGGGGCCCGGGGGACCCAGTACTTC
CDR3 protein: CASSSLAGARGTQYF

J gene: TRBJ1-2
D gene: TRBD1
V gene: TRBV7-2
clone size: -
CDR3 DNA: TGTGCCAGCAGCGAGGGACAGTACTATGGCTACACCTTC
CDR3 protein: CASSEGQYYGYTF

J gene: TRBJ2-7
D gene: TRBD1
V gene: TRBV11-2
clone size: -
CDR3 DNA: TGTGCCAGCAGCTTAGAAGGGACAGTGAGCTCCTACGAGCAGTACTTC
CDR3 protein: CASSLEGTVSSYEQYF

J gene: TRBJ2-3
D gene: TRBD1
V gene: TRBV19
clone size: -
CDR3 DNA: TGTGCCAGTAGCCCCCGGGACAGGGTGGCAGATACGCAGTATTTT
CDR3 protein: CASSPRDRVADTQYF

J gene: TRBJ2-1
D gene: TRBD2
V gene: TRBV5-1
clone size: -
CDR3 DNA: TGCGCCAGCAGCAGTAGCGGGGGTTACAATGAGCAGTTCTTC
CDR3 protein: CASSSSGGYNEQFF

J gene: TRBJ1-6
D gene: TRBD1
V gene: TRBV10-3
clone size: -
CDR3 DNA: TGTGCCATCAGACCGGGACAGGGGAATAATTCACCCCTCCACTTT
CDR3 protein: CAIRPGQGNNSPLHF

J gene: TRBJ1-3
D gene: -
V gene: TRBV5-4
clone size: -
CDR3 DNA: TGTGCCAGCAGCCCGCGGGCCGGAAACACCATATATTTT
CDR3 protein: CASSPRAGNTIYF

J gene: TRBJ2-5
D gene: -
V gene: TRBV6-1
clone size: once
CDR3 DNA: TGTGCCAGCAGAGAGAACAGAATTCAAGAGACCCAGTACTTC
CDR3 protein: CASRENRIQETQYF

J gene: TRBJ2-7
D gene: -
V gene: TRBV7-2
clone size: -
CDR3 DNA: TGTGCCAGCAGCTCCCGGGGAGCCTACGAGCAGTACTTC
CDR3 protein: CASSSRGAYEQYF

J gene: TRBJ1-2
D gene: -
V gene: TRBV28
clone size: -
CDR3 DNA: TGTGCCAGCAGTTTAAGTGTGACAGGCGGGTATGGCTACACCTTC
CDR3 protein: CASSLSVTGGYGYTF

J gene: TRBJ2-7
D gene: -
V gene: TRBV7-8
clone size: -
CDR3 DNA: TGTGCCAGCAGCTTAGACCGCCCTAACTACGAGCAGTACTTC
CDR3 protein: CASSLDRPNYEQYF